Following are 29 T cell receptor beta chains from one sample sequenced in a study of blood T cell repertoires in COVID-19. Sequencing was performed with immunoSEQ multiplex PCR; in TCRdb, only in-frame clones are kept and a portion is missing. The table includes about 300,000 clones, 88% detected once. The sample taken for sequencing was peripheral blood. Receptor source: a woman in her twenties or thirties who had recovered from COVID-19.

The chain has TRBV7-9 and TRBJ1-6; weak D call: TRBD1 (5 bases). The CDR3 consists of 13 residues. Germline CDR1 is SEHNR and CDR2 is FQNEAQ (reference sequence). Trimming took off 8 bases at V and 8 bases at J, with 13 bases between the two ends. The CDR3 spells CASHEIGDSPLHF. For the CDR3, the DNA is TGTGCCAGCCACGAAATAGGGGATTCACCCCTCCACTTT.

V usage is TRBV19 and J usage is TRBJ2-1, with D perhaps matching TRBD1 (5 bases). Per germline, CDR1 LNHDA and CDR2 SQIVND (reference sequence). Trimming left V 0 bases short and J 9 bases short, with 9 bases between. There are 13 residues in the CDR3. The CDR3 is CASSIDQTGEQFF. As DNA, the CDR3 is TGTGCCAGTAGTATAGATCAAACAGGTGAGCAGTTCTTC.

This clone was detected only once. CDR3 loop: CASSLGGHPNEKLFF. CDR3 in DNA: TGTGCCAGCAGCTTAGGAGGACACCCTAATGAAAAACTGTTTTTT. This chain uses TRBV7-2 with TRBJ1-4; tentatively, D is TRBD1 (5 bases). V was pared by 1 base and J by 3 bases, with 9 bases between. CDR3 size: 15 residues. The germline V gene encodes CDR1 SGHTA and CDR2 FQGNSA.

The chain combines TRBV6-4 with TRBJ2-7; 8 nucleotides agree with TRBD1. The junction had 1 base not matched to a gene; V was cut back by 0 bases and J by 6 bases. This CDR3 is 13 amino acids long. The germline CDR1 and CDR2 sequences are MRHNA and SNTAGT. This chain's CDR3 is CASSDSDRAEQYF. In DNA form, the CDR3 reads TGTGCCAGCAGTGACTCGGACAGGGCCGAGCAGTACTTC.

This chain links TRBV27 with TRBJ1-2; a weak D match, TRBD1 (6 bases). The germline V gene encodes CDR1 MNHEY and CDR2 SMNVEV (reference sequence). The germline V and J ends were trimmed by 1 base and 8 bases, with 11 bases remaining between them. The CDR3 spans 13 residues. CDR3 sequence: CASSLYTGKGYTF. Here the CDR3 DNA reads TGTGCCAGCAGTTTATATACAGGGAAAGGCTACACCTTC.

The rearrangement links TRBV19 to TRBJ1-6; D is unresolved. Germline V lookup: CDR1 LNHDA, CDR2 SQIVND (reference sequence). V lost 3 bases and J lost 5, with 8 bases in between. The CDR3 extends over 14 amino acids. The chain's CDR3 is CASSMEQNNSPLHF. DNA of the CDR3: TGTGCCAGTAGTATGGAACAGAATAATTCACCCCTCCACTTT.

V and J are TRBV7-2 and TRBJ2-5, with TRBD2 as a possible D gene (6 bases). Germline CDR1 is SGHTA and CDR2 is FQGNSA. The CDR3 contains 18 residues. V lost 4 bases and J 8 bases, leaving 29 bases between the germline ends. The CDR3 sequence: CASSSFYGAGRPSRTQYF. CDR3 in DNA: TGTGCCAGCAGCTCCTTCTACGGAGCGGGCCGCCCTTCTCGTACCCAGTACTTC.

This clone came up once. The chain couples TRBV18 to TRBJ2-5, with D tentatively TRBD2 (7 bases). Per the germline V gene, CDR1 is KGHSH and CDR2 is LQKENI. Trimming stripped 3 bases from V and 5 bases from J, with 13 bases between. CDR3 size: 14 residues. CDR3 residues: CASSPAGAEETQYF. CDR3 in DNA: TGTGCCAGCTCACCGGCGGGGGCAGAGGAGACCCAGTACTTC.

The chain links TRBV28 to TRBJ2-6, with D perhaps TRBD2 (7 bases). CDR1 MDHEN and CDR2 SYDVKM come from the germline V gene. The CDR3 consists of 18 residues. With 8 bases removed from V and 2 bases from J, the gap between germline ends came to 22 bases. CDR3 region: CASAPIFGGGPGANVLTF. CDR3 nucleotide sequence: TGTGCCAGCGCACCGATCTTTGGGGGGGGCCCTGGGGCCAACGTCCTGACTTTC.

The V call is TRBV6-2 or TRBV6-3, the J call TRBJ2-1, with 11 bases that match TRBD2. The CDR3 loop spans 18 amino acids. J lost 9 bases, V lost 1 base, and 14 bases had no gene match. Germline V gene sequence: CDR1 MNHEY, CDR2 SVGEGT. CDR3 in amino acids: CASSYLFIGIAGGSEQFF. CDR3 coding DNA: TGTGCCAGCAGTTACTTGTTTATTGGTATAGCGGGGGGGTCTGAGCAGTTCTTC.

On this clone: Additional DNA sequences in this sample encode the identical CDR3. The gene calls are TRBV12-3 or TRBV12-4 and TRBJ1-5, with a weak D call TRBD1 (5 bases). Trimming pared 5 bases from V and 0 bases from J, leaving 5 bases between. The CDR3 runs to 13 residues. CDR3 DNA: TGTGCCAGCAGTCAGGGTAGCAATCAGCCCCAGCATTTT. Translation gives CASSQGSNQPQHF.

J is TRBJ1-4 and V is TRBV28, with TRBD1 matching over 9 bases. CDR1 and CDR2 (germline): MDHEN, SYDVKM. This CDR3 spans 15 amino acids. The J segment lost 8 bases and the V segment lost 3 bases, leaving 7 bases of the junction unmatched. The CDR3 sequence: CASSLGQGRREKLFF. CDR3 bases: TGTGCCAGCAGTTTGGGACAGGGAAGACGGGAAAAACTGTTTTTT.

In this sample, this clone turned up once. V usage is TRBV15 and J usage is TRBJ1-2; D perhaps matches TRBD1 (6 bases). The CDR3 extends over 12 amino acids. The germline V and J ends were trimmed by 3 bases and 9 bases, with 11 bases remaining between them. The germline V gene encodes CDR1 LNHNV and CDR2 YYDKDF (reference sequence). The CDR3 loop reads CATSRTGRSYTF. The CDR3 DNA sequence: TGTGCCACCAGCAGGACAGGCAGGAGCTACACCTTC.

The chain is built from TRBV6-4 and TRBJ1-6; possible D gene TRBD1, 6 bases. This CDR3 is 13 amino acids long. The V end was cut by 3 bases, the J end by 8 bases, with 8 bases between. Germline V lookup: CDR1 MRHNA, CDR2 SNTAGT. The CDR3 sequence: CASSEGAHSPLHF. In nucleotides, the CDR3 is TGTGCCAGCAGTGAGGGGGCGCATTCACCCCTCCACTTT.

V is TRBV18 and J is TRBJ2-1; 9 positions match TRBD1. J gave up 2 bases and V 0 bases, and 5 bases lay outside the gene matches. The CDR3 spans 17 residues. CDR1 is KGHSH and CDR2 is LQKENI in the germline V gene. The CDR3 region has the DNA TGTGCCAGCTCACCACCGACCACAGGGGGCACCTACAATGAGCAGTTCTTC. Its protein is CASSPPTTGGTYNEQFF.

This chain uses TRBV2 with TRBJ2-5; 8 bases are shared with TRBD2. Germline values: CDR1 SNHLY, CDR2 FYNNEI. V lost 4 bases, J lost 2 bases, and 6 bases stayed unmatched. The CDR3 totals 15 residues. The CDR3 region has the DNA TGTGCCAGCAGTGGGGCTAGCGGGCCTCAAGAGACCCAGTACTTC. It yields the protein CASSGASGPQETQYF.

The gene calls are TRBV7-3 and TRBJ2-3, with D unresolved. Germline V gene data show CDR1 as SGHTA and CDR2 as FQGTGA. The V end was cut by 2 bases, the J end by 1 base, with 7 bases between. The CDR3 runs to 14 residues. CDR3 in DNA: TGTGCCAGCAGCTTAGATACGGGCACAGATACGCAGTATTTT. The encoded protein is CASSLDTGTDTQYF.

This clone was picked up a small number of times. V usage is TRBV4-3 and J usage is TRBJ2-1; D is perhaps TRBD1 (5 bases). With 0 bases removed from V and 6 bases from J, the gap between germline ends came to 12 bases. Germline V gives CDR1 LGHNA, CDR2 YSLEER. This CDR3 has 15 amino acids. DNA of the CDR3: TGCGCCAGCAGCCAAGAACCAGGGTTGGCCAATGAGCAGTTCTTC. Translation gives CASSQEPGLANEQFF.

V is TRBV2 and J is TRBJ2-7; D is uncertain. The CDR3 runs to 12 residues. The V gene lost 5 bases and the J gene lost 0 bases, with 5 bases spanning the gap. Germline V gene sequence: CDR1 SNHLY, CDR2 FYNNEI. The CDR3 coding sequence is TGTGCCAGCAGTTCTAGCTCCTACGAGCAGTACTTC. Protein: CASSSSSYEQYF.

The chain couples TRBV27 to TRBJ1-3; TRBD1 is a possible D gene (5 bases). CDR1 is MNHEY and CDR2 is SMNVEV in the germline V gene (reference sequence). CDR3 length: 15 residues. V lost 2 bases to trimming and J lost 2 bases, with 10 bases between them. The CDR3 coding sequence is TGTGCCAGCAGTTTAACGGGGGTAGCTGGAAACACCATATATTTT. Protein sequence: CASSLTGVAGNTIYF.

The V and J genes are TRBV10-3 and TRBJ1-3; D call uncertain. This CDR3 is 16 amino acids long. Germline V gene data show CDR1 as ENHRY and CDR2 as SYGVKD. Trimming cost V 2 bases and J 1 base, with 12 bases left between them. CDR3 residues: CAISEGNLKSGNTIYF. The CDR3 nucleotides are TGTGCCATCAGTGAGGGCAACCTCAAATCTGGAAACACCATATATTTT.

The rearrangement joins TRBV11-2 to TRBJ2-7; D gene unclear. Looked up from germline, CDR1 is SGHAT and CDR2 is FQNNGV. V lost 4 bases and J lost 3, with 16 bases in between. CDR3 length equals 15 residues. CDR3 sequence reads: CASSSSVGLLYEQYF. The DNA of the CDR3 is TGTGCCAGCAGCTCCTCGGTCGGTTTACTCTACGAGCAGTACTTC.

The chain joins TRBV5-1 to TRBJ2-5, with 8 bases fitting TRBD1. This CDR3 contains 13 residues. Germline V gene sequence: CDR1 SGHRS, CDR2 YFSETQ. V shed 7 bases and J 5 bases; nucleotides not matched to a gene: 7. The CDR3 loop reads CASWQQGDETQYF. The DNA for the CDR3 is TGCGCCAGCTGGCAACAGGGGGACGAGACCCAGTACTTC.

The chain is built from TRBV7-9 and TRBJ2-3; no reliable D call. CDR1 and CDR2 from the germline V gene are SEHNR and FQNEAQ (reference sequence). The CDR3 extends over 13 amino acids. With 5 bases removed from V and 4 bases from J, the gap between germline ends came to 10 bases. Here the CDR3 DNA reads TGTGCCAGCAGCCCTCCTTCCTCAGATACGCAGTATTTT. Protein sequence: CASSPPSSDTQYF.

The chain joins TRBV10-3 to TRBJ1-2; D uncertain. The germline V gene has CDR1 ENHRY and CDR2 SYGVKD. The length of the CDR3 is 14 residues. V shed 4 bases and J shed 0 bases, with 9 bases lying between them. The CDR3 here is CAISGRGTNYGYTF. DNA of the CDR3: TGTGCCATCAGTGGCCGGGGAACTAACTATGGCTACACCTTC.

This clone was seen more than once but under ten times. The chain joins TRBV28 to TRBJ2-2, with D possibly being TRBD2 (6 bases). This CDR3 comprises 13 residues. CDR1 and CDR2 (germline): MDHEN, SYDVKM. Trimming pared 6 bases from V and 6 bases from J, leaving 11 bases between. This chain's CDR3 is CASRSSGAGELFF. The CDR3 nucleotides read TGTGCCAGCAGGTCATCGGGGGCCGGGGAGCTGTTTTTT.

The chain links TRBV7-9 to TRBJ2-7; 8 bases fit TRBD1. V shed 4 bases, J shed 2 bases, and the junction held 4 bases outside the gene matches. Germline CDR1 and CDR2: SEHNR and FQNEAQ (reference sequence). The CDR3 covers 14 residues. The CDR3 bases are TGTGCCAGCAGCTCAATGGACAGGGCCTACGAGCAGTACTTC. It specifies CASSSMDRAYEQYF.

The V call is TRBV7-6, the J call TRBJ1-6; 7 nucleotides match TRBD1. The CDR3 is 16 residues long. Germline CDR1 SGHVS, CDR2 FNYEAQ. V shed 5 bases, J shed 2 bases, and the junction held 6 bases outside the gene matches. CDR3 in DNA: TGTGCCAGCAGCCTCGGACAGGCGACCTATAATTCACCCCTCCACTTT. Protein sequence: CASSLGQATYNSPLHF. Full variable domain (missing parts from reference TRBV7-6 and TRBJ1-6): GAGVSQSPRYKVTKRGQDVALRCDPISGHVSLYWYRQALGQGPEFLTYFNYEAQQDKSGLPNDRFSAERPEGSISTLTIQRTEQRDSAMYRCASSLGQATYNSPLHFGNGTRLTVT.

This chain links TRBV6-6 with TRBJ1-5; D is uncertain. CDR1 MNHNY and CDR2 SVGAGI come from the germline V gene (reference sequence). This CDR3 spans 15 amino acids. Trimming pared 6 bases from V and 2 bases from J, leaving 14 bases between. This chain's CDR3 is CASRGPGSGNQPQHF. As DNA, the CDR3 is TGTGCCAGCAGAGGGCCCGGGAGTGGCAATCAGCCCCAGCATTTT.